This T cell receptor (beta chain) emerged from a study of cytomegalovirus exposure and HLA in healthy donors. Points from the study as a whole: The classifier was said to identify cytomegalovirus status with high specificity and sensitivity.

The PCR had 60 Vbeta and 13 Jbeta primers. Repertoires were generated with immunoSEQ multiplex PCR, while TCRdb's copy carries only in-frame clones and drops some. The table has 110,000 or so clones, about 80% seen once. In germline, CDR1 is LNHDA, CDR2 SQIVND (reference sequence). Trimming took 3 bases from V and 3 from J; bases not matched to a gene: 10. The CDR3 runs 16 residues. As regards this clone: Its antigen is not identified.

This clonotype was obtained from a woman aged 25-40 years in good health and CMV-seropositive. The sequenced sample consisted of PBMCs. The chain employs TRBV19 and TRBJ1-1; 7 positions agree with TRBD1. CDR3 bases: TGTGCCAGTAGTATGGCGGCAGGGGGAATGGACACTGAAGCTTTCTTT. It is translated as CASSMAAGGMDTEAFF.